The subject of this entry is one T cell receptor beta chain. This sample was taken from a study of blood T cell repertoires in COVID-19. TCRdb keeps only in-frame clones here, not all; method: immunoSEQ multiplex PCR. This sample has roughly 500,000 clones, with 80% to 90% found just once. The source material was peripheral blood. The clonotype originates from a man aged 18 to 29 with COVID-19, enrolled during active disease.

As DNA, the CDR3 is TGTGCCAGCCGGGACAGGGTCAATCAGCCCCAGCATTTT. Amino acid sequence: CASRDRVNQPQHF. This chain links TRBV2 with TRBJ1-5; 9 nucleotides agree with TRBD1. Germline V CDR1 and CDR2: SNHLY, FYNNEI. After removal of 8 bases from V and 3 bases from J, the junction contained 2 bases not matched to a gene. This CDR3 has 13 amino acids.